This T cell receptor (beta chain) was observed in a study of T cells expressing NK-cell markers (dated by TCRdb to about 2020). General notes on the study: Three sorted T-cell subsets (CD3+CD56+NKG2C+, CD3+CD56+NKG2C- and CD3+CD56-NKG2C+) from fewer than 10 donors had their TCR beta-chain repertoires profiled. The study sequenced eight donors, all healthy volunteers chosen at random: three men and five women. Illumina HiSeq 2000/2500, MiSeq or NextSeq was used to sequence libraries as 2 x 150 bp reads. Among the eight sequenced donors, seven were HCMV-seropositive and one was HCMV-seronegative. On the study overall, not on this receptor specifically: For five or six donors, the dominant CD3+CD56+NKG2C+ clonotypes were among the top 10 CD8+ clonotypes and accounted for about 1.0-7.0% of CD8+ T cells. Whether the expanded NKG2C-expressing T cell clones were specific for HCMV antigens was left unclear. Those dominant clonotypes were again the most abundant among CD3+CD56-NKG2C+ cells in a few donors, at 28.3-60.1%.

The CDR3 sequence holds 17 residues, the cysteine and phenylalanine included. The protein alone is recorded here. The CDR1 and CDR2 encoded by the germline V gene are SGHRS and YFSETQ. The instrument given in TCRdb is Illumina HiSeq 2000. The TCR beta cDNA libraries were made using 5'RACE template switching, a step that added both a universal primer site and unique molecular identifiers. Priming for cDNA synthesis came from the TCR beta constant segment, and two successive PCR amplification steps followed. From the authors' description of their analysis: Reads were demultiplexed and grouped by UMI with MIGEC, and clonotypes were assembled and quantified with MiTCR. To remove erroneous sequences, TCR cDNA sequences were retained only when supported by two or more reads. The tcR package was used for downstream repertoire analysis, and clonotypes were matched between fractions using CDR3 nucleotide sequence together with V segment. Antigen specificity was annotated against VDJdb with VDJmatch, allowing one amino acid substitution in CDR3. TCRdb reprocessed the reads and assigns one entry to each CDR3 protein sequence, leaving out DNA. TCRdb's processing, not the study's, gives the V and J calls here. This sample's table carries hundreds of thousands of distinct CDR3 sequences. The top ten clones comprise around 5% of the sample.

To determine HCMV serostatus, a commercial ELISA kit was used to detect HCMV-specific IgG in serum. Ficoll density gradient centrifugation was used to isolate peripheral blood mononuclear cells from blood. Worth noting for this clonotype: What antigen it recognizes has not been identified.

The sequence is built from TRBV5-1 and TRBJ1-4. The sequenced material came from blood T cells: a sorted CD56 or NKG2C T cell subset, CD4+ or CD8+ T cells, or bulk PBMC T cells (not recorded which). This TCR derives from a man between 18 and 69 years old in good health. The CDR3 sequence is CASSLEVRAATNEKLFF.